These T cell receptor beta chains were read from a single sample in a study of T-cell memory formation after mild COVID-19. TCRdb fed the 5' RACE reads into MiXCR, producing one record per CDR3 protein. The sample includes a few hundred thousand distinct CDR3 sequences, roughly 27% of them seen just once. Sequenced: PBMCs or a T cell subset sorted from them (not recorded which). All receptors derive from an adult woman who had mild COVID-19 (a few samples of this study predate the infection). Cell type and time point are not known. Each CDR3 is given with its conserved first and last residue. Each record gives: V gene, CDR3 protein.

V: TRBV7-9; CDR3: CASVPGTAPTDTQYF
V: TRBV20-1; CDR3: CSARAILAGHIYNEQFF
V: TRBV2; CDR3: CASRKTSGAFQETQYF
V: TRBV11-2; CDR3: CASSIQGTYEQYF
V: TRBV7-3; CDR3: CASSRQGGQPQHF
V: TRBV18; CDR3: CASSLPQETQYF
V: TRBV20-1; CDR3: CSAKGLAGGNTGELFF
V: TRBV12-3/TRBV12-4; CDR3: CASSPGQPSNYGYTF
V: TRBV14; CDR3: CASSRISQLRTGELFF
V: TRBV3-1; CDR3: CASSQGQPSGTSTDTQYF
V: TRBV11-2; CDR3: CASSLVTSSRHTDTQYF
V: TRBV4-1; CDR3: CASSQAARGGSPLHF
V: TRBV7-3; CDR3: CASSLIQGYTGELFF
V: TRBV5-6; CDR3: CASSPGLIYEQYF
V: TRBV12-3/TRBV12-4; CDR3: CARTDVNEKLFF
V: TRBV5-1; CDR3: CASSLPGLAGGVYNEQFF
V: TRBV5-5; CDR3: CASKKPDSSWPTQYF
V: TRBV7-2; CDR3: CASSAGTSGLGTQYF
V: TRBV7-8; CDR3: CASSLQLAGGQNEQFF
V: TRBV4-2; CDR3: CASSQAQTGTYEQYF
V: TRBV9; CDR3: CASSVGSLQRETQYF
V: TRBV13; CDR3: CASSPRDNSYEQYF
V: TRBV4-1; CDR3: CASSQEPPDTQYF
V: TRBV11-2; CDR3: CASSGTTGELFF
V: TRBV9; CDR3: CASSVQTYNEQFF
V: TRBV6-5; CDR3: CASSSGTIYTF
V: TRBV2; CDR3: CASSETGAASYEKLFF
V: TRBV3-1; CDR3: CASSPGGRNEQFF
V: TRBV11-1; CDR3: CASSARLAGGNEQFF
V: TRBV5-6; CDR3: CASSSLGELAKNIQYF
V: TRBV23-1; CDR3: CASSQSWSAHGGDEQYF
V: TRBV5-4; CDR3: CASSLLPYEQYF
V: TRBV3-1; CDR3: CASSPLTGGRTEAFF
V: TRBV7-2; CDR3: CASSPYSGTGTHEQYF
V: TRBV27; CDR3: CASSFSPDEQYF
V: TRBV6-2/TRBV6-3; CDR3: CASSYPGTPNTEAFF